Listed here is a single T cell receptor (beta chain). Its specificity is not known. The data were taken from a study of a mutant IDH1 vaccine in newly diagnosed glioma. Study-wide context: In some groups vaccination began 4-6 weeks post-radiotherapy; others received it with temozolomide. Patients' prior therapy spanned radiotherapy, temozolomide, or both; most underwent both.

Time point specified: week 23, last vaccination. Mutant IDH1 20-mer peptide, at 300 ug, made up each vaccine dose, with topical imiquimod. The germline V gene encodes CDR1 MNHEY and CDR2 SVGAGI. Between the trimmed V and J ends, which lost 6 bases and 3 bases, there was a span of 8 bases. CDR3 length: 12 amino acids. Study conclusions and caveats: A vaccine-induced immune response developed in roughly 93% of the patients.

The protocol was immunoSEQ multiplex PCR, while the TCRdb copy is restricted to in-frame clones and leaves out a portion. This sample yields tens of thousands of clones, of which roughly four fifths are seen a single time; around 14% belongs to the top ten. This receptor was identified in a young man with glioma. J is TRBJ1-2 and V is TRBV6-5, with a weak D call TRBD1 (6 bases). Material: PBMCs, obtained from a glioma patient whose treatment included an IDH1 peptide vaccine. Here the CDR3 reads CASSEGDYGYTF. CDR3 DNA sequence: TGTGCCAGCAGCGAGGGGGACTATGGCTACACCTTC.